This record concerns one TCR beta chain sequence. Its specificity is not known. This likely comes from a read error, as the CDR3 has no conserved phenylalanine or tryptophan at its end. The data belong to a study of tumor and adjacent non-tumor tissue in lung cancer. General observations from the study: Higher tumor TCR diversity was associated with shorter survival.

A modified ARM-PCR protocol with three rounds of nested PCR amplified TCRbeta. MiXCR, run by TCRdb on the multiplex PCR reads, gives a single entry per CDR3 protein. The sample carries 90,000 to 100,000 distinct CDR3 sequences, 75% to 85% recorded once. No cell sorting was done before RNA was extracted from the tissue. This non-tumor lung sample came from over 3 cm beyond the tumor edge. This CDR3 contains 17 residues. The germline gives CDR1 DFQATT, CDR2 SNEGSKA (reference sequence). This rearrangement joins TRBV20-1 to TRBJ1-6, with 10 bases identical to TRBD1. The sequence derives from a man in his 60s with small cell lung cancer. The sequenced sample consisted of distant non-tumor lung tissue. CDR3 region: CSARAIGTGDYNSPLHS. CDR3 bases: TGTAGTGCTAGAGCCATAGGGACAGGGGACTATAATTCACCCCTCCACTCT.